Listed below are T cell receptor beta chains from one sample, sequenced in a study of cytomegalovirus exposure and HLA in healthy donors. Sequenced by immunoSEQ multiplex PCR; TCRdb stores in-frame clones only, minus some. Here the sample spans approximately 170,000 clones, approximately 76% being singletons. The sequenced sample was PBMCs. Every receptor here comes from a woman in her late teens or twenties in good health and CMV-seropositive. Both conserved end residues are part of each CDR3. A D gene is named only where the DNA matches it firmly. Only some rows state a clone size, as once, few, many or a class for expanded clones.

TGTGCCAGCACCATACGGGGGAAGAGCTCTGGGGCCAACGTCCTGACTTTC	CASTIRGKSSGANVLTF	TRBJ2-6	17	once	TRBV7-2	.
TGTGCCAGCAGTTACTCGGGACTATTATACGAGCAGTACTTC	CASSYSGLLYEQYF	TRBJ2-7	14	.	TRBV27	TRBD2
TGCAGCGTTCAGACTAGCGGGGATTGGGATACGCAGTATTTT	CSVQTSGDWDTQYF	TRBJ2-3	14	.	TRBV29-1	TRBD2
TGCGCCAGCAGCCAAGATTCGGGATCTCGACAGCCCCAGCATTTT	CASSQDSGSRQPQHF	TRBJ1-5	15	.	TRBV4-3	.
TGCGCCAGCAGTGCAGGCCTAAATAGCTTTAGCGGGGGGTCAGATACGCAGTATTTT	CASSAGLNSFSGGSDTQYF	TRBJ2-3	19	.	TRBV10-1	TRBD2
TGTGCCAGTAGTTCAGACTCCTACGAGCAGTACTTC	CASSSDSYEQYF	TRBJ2-7	12	few	TRBV19	.
TGTGCCAGCAGCTGGGGACAGGGTTACGAGCAGTACTTC	CASSWGQGYEQYF	TRBJ2-7	13	.	TRBV5-6	TRBD1
TGCGCCAGCAGCTTGACCGGGGGACAGGGTAATGGCTACACCTTC	CASSLTGGQGNGYTF	TRBJ1-2	15	.	TRBV5-1	TRBD1
TGTGCCAGTAGTACTAGACCCGGGACAGCGACTGGAAACACCATATATTTT	CASSTRPGTATGNTIYF	TRBJ1-3	17	.	TRBV19	TRBD1
TGTGCCAGCAGCGTAGCGGGGGGCGAAACTAATGAGCAGTTCTTC	CASSVAGGETNEQFF	TRBJ2-1	15	once	TRBV7-3	TRBD2
TGCGCCAGCAGCCCGGGACAGCACCAAGAGACCCAGTACTTC	CASSPGQHQETQYF	TRBJ2-5	14	.	TRBV5-1	TRBD1
TGTGCCAGCAGCTTCGGGACAGGGAACACCGGGGAGCTGTTTTTT	CASSFGTGNTGELFF	TRBJ2-2	15	.	TRBV7-6	TRBD1
TGTGCCAGCAGCTTACGAGATAACGATCAGCCCCAGCATTTT	CASSLRDNDQPQHF	TRBJ1-5	14	.	TRBV11-3	.
TGTGCCAGCAGCTTTCAGACAGGGGGGAACACTGAAGCTTTCTTT	CASSFQTGGNTEAFF	TRBJ1-1	15	once	TRBV7-2	TRBD1
TGTGCCAGCAGTGAAGAACCGGGGGAGGGAGGGACCCAGTACTTC	CASSEEPGEGGTQYF	TRBJ2-5	15	.	TRBV6-1	TRBD2
TGTGCCAGCAGCCAGTACACAGATACGCAGTATTTT	CASSQYTDTQYF	TRBJ2-3	12	.	TRBV7-9	.
TGTGCCAGCAGCCGAGACAGCTCCTACGAGCAGTACTTC	CASSRDSSYEQYF	TRBJ2-7	13	.	TRBV13	.
TGTGCCAGCAGTTACAACAGGGGGCCGGGGACTGAAGCTTTCTTT	CASSYNRGPGTEAFF	TRBJ1-1	15	.	TRBV6-5	TRBD1
TGTGCCAGCAGCTTAGCGGCGGCCCTGCCCTACGAGCAGTACTTC	CASSLAAALPYEQYF	TRBJ2-7	15	.	TRBV7-8	.
TGTGCCAGCAGCTCCGGACAGGGTCTTGGCTACACCTTC	CASSSGQGLGYTF	TRBJ1-2	13	.	TRBV27	TRBD1
TGTGCCACCACTATAGGGAGTTTCGTTGACTATGGCTACACCTTC	CATTIGSFVDYGYTF	TRBJ1-2	15	.	TRBV7-9	.
TGTGCCTGGGGAGGGGGGGCTGAAGAGACCCAGTACTTC	CAWGGGAEETQYF	TRBJ2-5	13	.	TRBV30	.
TGCGCCAGCAGCTTGACCCCACTCCGGACTAGCAACGAGCAGTACTTC	CASSLTPLRTSNEQYF	TRBJ2-7	16	.	TRBV5-1	TRBD2
TGCGCCAGCAGCCAAGAGGGTGGTACTAGCGGGGGGCAGTTCTTC	CASSQEGGTSGGQFF	TRBJ2-1	15	.	TRBV4-3	TRBD2
TGTGCCAGCAGCTTAGGACTAGCGGGGGGTCCTGATACGCAGTATTTT	CASSLGLAGGPDTQYF	TRBJ2-3	16	once	TRBV7-6	TRBD2
TGTGCCAGCAGCTTGGTCGGGGATTACAATGAGCAGTTCTTC	CASSLVGDYNEQFF	TRBJ2-1	14	once	TRBV11-2	.
TGTGCCAGTAGTATCACAGGGGAAATCTATGGCTACACCTTC	CASSITGEIYGYTF	TRBJ1-2	14	.	TRBV19	TRBD1
TGCAGCGTTGAAGCCACAGAGTTCTATGGCTACACCTTC	CSVEATEFYGYTF	TRBJ1-2	13	few	TRBV29-1	.
TGCGCCAGCAGCAACTTACAGGGGACGAATGAAAAACTGTTTTTT	CASSNLQGTNEKLFF	TRBJ1-4	15	once	TRBV5-1	TRBD1
TGTGCCAGCTCATCTAACACCGGGGAGCTGTTTTTT	CASSSNTGELFF	TRBJ2-2	12	.	TRBV18	.
TGCAGCGCTCCCAGCGATAGGGGGCGCGGCTACACCTTC	CSAPSDRGRGYTF	TRBJ1-2	13	.	TRBV29-1	TRBD1
TGTGCCAGCAACCGAGGGGGTTCTGGAAACACCATATATTTT	CASNRGGSGNTIYF	TRBJ1-3	14	.	TRBV5-4	.
TGTGCCAGCAGAAGGACAGAGAAACTTAACTATGGCTACACCTTC	CASRRTEKLNYGYTF	TRBJ1-2	15	few	TRBV7-9	.
TGCAGCGTTGGGGACAGGGGCAGCACTGAAGCTTTCTTT	CSVGDRGSTEAFF	TRBJ1-1	13	.	TRBV29-1	TRBD1
TGTGCCAGCAGCTTGGGCGCTCCAGACAGGGAAGCTTTCTTT	CASSLGAPDREAFF	TRBJ1-1	14	.	TRBV7-9	.
TGTGCCAGCAGCCCCCGACAGGGGTTCGCCTACGAGCAGTACTTC	CASSPRQGFAYEQYF	TRBJ2-7	15	once	TRBV7-9	TRBD1
TGTGCCATCGGACAGGGCATCTCCTACGAGCAGTACTTC	CAIGQGISYEQYF	TRBJ2-7	13	.	TRBV10-3	TRBD1
TGCGCCAGCAGCCAAGAGGGAGGGGACAATGAGCAGTTCTTC	CASSQEGGDNEQFF	TRBJ2-1	14	few	TRBV4-3	TRBD2
TGTGCCACCAGCAGGACTGGGGGGGGCTACGAGCAGTACTTC	CATSRTGGGYEQYF	TRBJ2-7	14	.	TRBV15	TRBD2
TGTGCCAGCAGCCTACCGGGACTAGCGGGGGGCAAAGAGACCCAGTACTTC	CASSLPGLAGGKETQYF	TRBJ2-5	17	once	TRBV5-6	TRBD2
TGTGCCAGCAGCCAACGCCAACTAGCGGGGGCCTACGAGCAGTACTTC	CASSQRQLAGAYEQYF	TRBJ2-7	16	.	TRBV7-9	TRBD2
TGTGCCAGCAGCCCTAGTCCTCTTCCCTCCTACGAGCAGTACTTC	CASSPSPLPSYEQYF	TRBJ2-7	15	few	TRBV7-6	.
TGTGCCAGCAGTTTATCCGGGGGACAGGAAGCTTTCTTT	CASSLSGGQEAFF	TRBJ1-1	13	.	TRBV27	TRBD1
TGCGCCAGCAGCCAATACCCTCTCGGGGGGGCGGGGACCGGGGAGCTGTTTTTT	CASSQYPLGGAGTGELFF	TRBJ2-2	18	once	TRBV4-3	TRBD2